The source of this T cell receptor (beta chain) is a study of cytomegalovirus exposure and HLA in healthy donors. Findings of the study overall: According to a later analysis, TCR clusters from the first cohort tended to co-occur in the 120 or so validation repertoires.

After removal of 5 bases from V and 5 bases from J, the junction contained 6 bases not matched to a gene. Germline CDR1 LNHDA, CDR2 SQIVND (reference sequence). CDR3 size: 15 residues. Points on this clone: Antigen specificity is unknown.

Repertoires were generated with immunoSEQ multiplex PCR, while TCRdb's copy carries only in-frame clones and drops some. Of about 88,000 clones listed, around 96% were seen once; the top ten hold less than 0.8%. The specimen was PBMCs. The receptor was derived from a man aged 18 to 29 in good health and CMV-seronegative. This chain links TRBV19 with TRBJ2-1, with TRBD1 matching over 10 bases. CDR3 sequence reads: CASSSGTGEHNEQFF. CDR3 in DNA: TGTGCCAGTAGTTCCGGGACAGGGGAGCACAATGAGCAGTTCTTC.